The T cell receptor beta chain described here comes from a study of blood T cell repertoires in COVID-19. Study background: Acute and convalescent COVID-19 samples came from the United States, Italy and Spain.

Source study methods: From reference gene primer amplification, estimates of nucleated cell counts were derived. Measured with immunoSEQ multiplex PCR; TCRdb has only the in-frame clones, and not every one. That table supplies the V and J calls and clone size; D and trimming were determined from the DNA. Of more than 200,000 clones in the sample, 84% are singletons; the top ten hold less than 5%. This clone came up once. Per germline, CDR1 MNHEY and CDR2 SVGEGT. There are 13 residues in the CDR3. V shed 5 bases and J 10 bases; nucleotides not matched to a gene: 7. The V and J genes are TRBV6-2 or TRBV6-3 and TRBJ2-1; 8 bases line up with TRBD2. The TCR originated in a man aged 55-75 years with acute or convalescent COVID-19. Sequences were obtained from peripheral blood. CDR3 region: CASSLGLAREQFF. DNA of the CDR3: TGTGCCAGCAGTCTTGGACTAGCTCGGGAGCAGTTCTTC.